This T cell receptor beta chain was observed in a study of cytomegalovirus exposure and HLA in healthy donors. Primers for the PCR totalled 60 Vbeta and 13 Jbeta. The table came from immunoSEQ multiplex PCR; TCRdb's copy has only in-frame clones and leaves some out. This sample lists about 120,000 clones; its ten largest clones have approximately 1.6%. Whole-study results and caveats: Judged likely to be a sequencing artifact was a cluster of highly shared sequence variants.

As regards this clone: The antigen is unknown.

Germline trimming cut 4 bases from V and 8 bases from J; bases unmatched to any gene: 10. Germline values: CDR1 MRHNA, CDR2 SNTAGT. The CDR3 extends over 15 amino acids. This TCR came from a woman in her thirties or forties in good health and CMV-seropositive. The rearrangement joins TRBV6-4 to TRBJ2-1; 8 bases map to TRBD2. Material for sequencing was PBMCs. CDR3 amino acids: CASSVEAGERYEQFF. The CDR3 DNA reads TGTGCCAGCAGTGTGGAAGCGGGAGAGCGATATGAGCAGTTCTTC.